This T cell receptor (beta chain) was recovered during a study of PD-1 blockade in classical Hodgkin lymphoma. Comments on this clone: Its antigen is not identified.

Regarding the study as a whole: Anyone who began nivolumab under 1 year after ASCT was excluded. A significant rise in TCR diversity was seen by C4D1 for CD4+ cells but not for CD8+ cells.

This CDR3 contains 15 residues. Per the germline V gene, CDR1 is LNHDA and CDR2 is SQIVND (reference sequence). J gave up 5 bases and V 6 bases, and 10 bases lay outside the gene matches. Profiling relied on immunoSEQ multiplex PCR, and the TCRdb table lists in-frame clones only, not all of them. The data contain 25,000 to 30,000 clones, around three quarters of them seen just once; the ten biggest clones take up roughly 15%. Time point meaning: cycle 4 day 1 (C4D1), after 6 weeks of nivolumab. Brentuximab vedotin exposure varied among the patients, all of whom had relapsed after autologous stem cell transplantation.

The material was peripheral blood mononuclear cells (PBMCs), obtained before the fourth cycle of nivolumab. This chain connects TRBV19 to TRBJ1-2, with 9 bases aligning to TRBD1. The clonotype comes from a human donor with classical Hodgkin lymphoma. The CDR3 loop reads CASSVPGQGRYGYTF. In nucleotides, the CDR3 is TGTGCCAGTAGCGTCCCGGGACAGGGTCGGTATGGCTACACCTTC.